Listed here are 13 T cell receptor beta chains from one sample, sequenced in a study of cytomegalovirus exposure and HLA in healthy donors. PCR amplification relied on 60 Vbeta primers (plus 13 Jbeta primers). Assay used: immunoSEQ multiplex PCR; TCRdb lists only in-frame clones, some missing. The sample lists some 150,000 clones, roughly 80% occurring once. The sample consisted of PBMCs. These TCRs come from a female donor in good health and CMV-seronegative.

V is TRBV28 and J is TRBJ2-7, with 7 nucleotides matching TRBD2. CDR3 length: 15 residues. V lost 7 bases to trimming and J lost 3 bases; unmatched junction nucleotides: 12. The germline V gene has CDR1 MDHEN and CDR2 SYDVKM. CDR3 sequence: CASNPLREPLYEQYF. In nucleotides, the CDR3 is TGTGCCAGCAACCCCTTGCGGGAGCCTCTCTACGAGCAGTACTTC.

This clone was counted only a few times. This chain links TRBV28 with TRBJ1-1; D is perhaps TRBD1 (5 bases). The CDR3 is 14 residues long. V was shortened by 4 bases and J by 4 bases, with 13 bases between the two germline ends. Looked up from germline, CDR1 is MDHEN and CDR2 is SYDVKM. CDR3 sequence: CASSSDWGSTEAFF. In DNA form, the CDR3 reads TGTGCCAGCAGTTCGGATTGGGGCTCCACTGAAGCTTTCTTT.

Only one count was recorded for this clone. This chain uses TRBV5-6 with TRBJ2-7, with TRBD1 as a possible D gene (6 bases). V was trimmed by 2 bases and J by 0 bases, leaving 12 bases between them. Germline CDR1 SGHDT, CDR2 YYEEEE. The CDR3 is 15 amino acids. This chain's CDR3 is CASSLGGFSSYEQYF. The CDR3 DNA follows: TGTGCCAGCAGCTTAGGGGGATTCTCCTCCTACGAGCAGTACTTC.

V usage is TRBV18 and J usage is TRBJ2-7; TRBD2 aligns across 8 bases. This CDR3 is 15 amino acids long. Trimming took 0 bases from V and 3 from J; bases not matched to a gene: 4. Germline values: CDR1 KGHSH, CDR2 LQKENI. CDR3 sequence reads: CASSPPSAGVYEQYF. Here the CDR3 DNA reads TGTGCCAGCTCACCACCGTCAGCGGGAGTCTACGAGCAGTACTTC.

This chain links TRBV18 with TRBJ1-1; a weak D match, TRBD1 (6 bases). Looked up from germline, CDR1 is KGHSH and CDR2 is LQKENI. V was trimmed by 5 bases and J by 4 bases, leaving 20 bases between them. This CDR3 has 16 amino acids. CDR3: CASSGQSPGRSTEAFF. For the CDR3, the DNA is TGTGCCAGCTCAGGACAGTCTCCGGGCAGGAGCACTGAAGCTTTCTTT.

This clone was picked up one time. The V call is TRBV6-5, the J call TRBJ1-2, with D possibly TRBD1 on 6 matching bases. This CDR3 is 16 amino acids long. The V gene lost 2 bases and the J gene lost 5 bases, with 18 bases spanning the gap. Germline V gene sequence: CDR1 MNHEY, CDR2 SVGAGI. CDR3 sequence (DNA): TGTGCCAGCAGTTACCCCACGACGACAGGAAAATATGGCTACACCTTC. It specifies CASSYPTTTGKYGYTF.

The CDR3 bases are TGCGCCAGCAGCACGGGACAAGCTTACAATGAGCAGTTCTTC. Its translation: CASSTGQAYNEQFF. The V gene is TRBV5-1, the J gene TRBJ2-1; maybe TRBD1 (6 bases). The V end was cut by 4 bases, the J end by 4 bases, with 12 bases between. There are 14 residues in the CDR3. Germline values: CDR1 SGHRS, CDR2 YFSETQ.

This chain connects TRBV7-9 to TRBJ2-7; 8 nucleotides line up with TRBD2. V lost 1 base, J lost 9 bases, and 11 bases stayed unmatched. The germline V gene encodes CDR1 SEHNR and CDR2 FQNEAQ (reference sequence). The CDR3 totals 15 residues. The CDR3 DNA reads TGTGCCAGCAGCTTAGGGGATAGCGGGATGTCGGGGCAGTACTTC. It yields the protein CASSLGDSGMSGQYF.

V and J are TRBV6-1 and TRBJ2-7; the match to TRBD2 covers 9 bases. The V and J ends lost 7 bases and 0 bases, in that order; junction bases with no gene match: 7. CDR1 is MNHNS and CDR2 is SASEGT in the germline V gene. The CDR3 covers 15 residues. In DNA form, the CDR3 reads TGTGCCAGCACCCCTAGCGGGAAGGCCTCCTACGAGCAGTACTTC. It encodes CASTPSGKASYEQYF.

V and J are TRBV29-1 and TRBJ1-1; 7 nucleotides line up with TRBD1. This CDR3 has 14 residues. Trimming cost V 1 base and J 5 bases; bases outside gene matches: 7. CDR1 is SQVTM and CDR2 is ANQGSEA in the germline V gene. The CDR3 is CSVEVRGRRTEAFF. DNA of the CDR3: TGCAGCGTTGAAGTAAGGGGGCGGAGGACTGAAGCTTTCTTT.

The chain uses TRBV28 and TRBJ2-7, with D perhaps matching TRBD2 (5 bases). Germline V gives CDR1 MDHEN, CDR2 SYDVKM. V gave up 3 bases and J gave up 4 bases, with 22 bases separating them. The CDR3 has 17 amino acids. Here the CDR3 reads CASSLRGRKLPIYEQYF. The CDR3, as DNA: TGTGCCAGCAGTTTGCGCGGGCGCAAACTACCTATTTACGAGCAGTACTTC.

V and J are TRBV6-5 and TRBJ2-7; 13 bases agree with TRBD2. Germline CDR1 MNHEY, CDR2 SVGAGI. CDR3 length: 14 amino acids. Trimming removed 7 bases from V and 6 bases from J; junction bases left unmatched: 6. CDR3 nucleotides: TGTGCCAGCACCCCGGGACTAGCGGGATTCGAGCAGTACTTC. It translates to CASTPGLAGFEQYF.

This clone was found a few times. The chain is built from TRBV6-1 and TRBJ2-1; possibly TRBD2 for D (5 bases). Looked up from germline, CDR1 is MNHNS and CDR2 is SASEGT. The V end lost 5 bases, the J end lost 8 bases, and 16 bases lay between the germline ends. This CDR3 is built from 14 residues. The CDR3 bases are TGTGCCAGCAGTTCTTACGCTAGCCTCGATGAGCAGTTCTTC. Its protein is CASSSYASLDEQFF.